The 9 T cell receptor beta chains in this list originate from one sample, sequenced in a study of T cell responses to AZD1222 COVID-19 vaccine. The assay was immunoSEQ multiplex PCR, and TCRdb's table has in-frame clones only and misses some. The data hold more than 95,000 clones, with about nine tenths observed a single time. Source: peripheral blood, taken on day 0 of AZD1222 vaccination. The receptors come from an adult in good health.

The CDR3: CASSSRGGTDTQYF. CDR3 nucleotide sequence: TGTGCCAGCAGTTCCCGGGGGGGCACAGATACGCAGTATTTT. The V gene is TRBV6-5, the J gene TRBJ2-3; 7 bases match TRBD2. The CDR3 extends over 14 amino acids. V lost 4 bases, J lost 1 base, and 2 bases stayed unmatched. CDR1 is MNHEY, CDR2 SVGAGI, per germline.

The chain combines TRBV9 with TRBJ1-6, with TRBD1 matching 8 bases. The length of the CDR3 is 15 residues. Trimming took 3 bases from V and 8 from J; bases not matched to a gene: 7. CDR1 SGDLS and CDR2 YYNGEE come from the germline V gene. The CDR3 coding sequence is TGTGCCAGCAGCGAGGGGACAGGCCTTTATTCACCCCTCCACTTT. It yields the protein CASSEGTGLYSPLHF.

The chain is built from TRBV30 and TRBJ1-1; no firm D call. V was shortened by 2 bases and J by 11 bases, with 21 bases between the two germline ends. The germline V gene encodes CDR1 GTSNPN and CDR2 SVGIG (reference sequence). The CDR3 covers 14 residues. DNA for the CDR3: TGTGCCTGGAGTCCCGGGCCAAAATCCGAGCGGGCTTTCTTT. Protein sequence: CAWSPGPKSERAFF.

The chain recombines TRBV5-6 with TRBJ1-2; TRBD1 might be the D (6 bases). CDR1 is SGHDT and CDR2 is YYEEEE in the germline V gene. The V end lost 3 bases, the J end lost 4 bases, and 16 bases lay between the germline ends. This CDR3 region has 15 residues. In nucleotides, the CDR3 is TGTGCCAGCAGCTCGAGACAGGACAGAATCTATGGCTACACCTTC. Translation: CASSSRQDRIYGYTF.

The rearrangement joins TRBV9 to TRBJ1-2; 10 bases align to TRBD1. V trimming: 3 bases; J trimming: 4 bases; junction bases outside the gene matches: 6. Germline V gene sequence: CDR1 SGDLS, CDR2 YYNGEE. The CDR3 consists of 15 residues. CDR3 residues: CASSGQGASGYGYTF. The CDR3 DNA is TGTGCCAGCAGCGGACAGGGGGCGTCGGGCTATGGCTACACCTTC. Based on the CDR3 plus reference TRBV9 and TRBJ1-2, the full variable domain is DSGVTQTPKHLITATGQRVTLRCSPRSGDLSVYWYQQSLDQGLQFLIQYYNGEERAKGNILERFSAQQFPDLHSELNLSSLELGDSALYFCASSGQGASGYGYTFGSGTRLTVV.

This clone was counted a few times. The rearrangement links TRBV7-9 to TRBJ1-5; D is ambiguous. The CDR3 is 12 residues long. Trimming left V 6 bases short and J 3 bases short, with 6 bases between. Germline values: CDR1 SEHNR, CDR2 FQNEAQ (reference sequence). CDR3 nucleotide sequence: TGTGCCAGCAGTTGGGACAATCAGCCCCAGCATTTT. Translation: CASSWDNQPQHF.

In regard to this clone: The junction departs from the called germline gene at one end, perhaps through a read error. CDR3 in DNA: TGTGCCAGCAGCCTAGGGACAGTCGTTACCTACGAGCAGTACTTC. It specifies CASSLGTVVTYEQYF. The chain recombines TRBV13 with TRBJ2-7; 7 bases are shared with TRBD1. Per germline, CDR1 PRHDT and CDR2 FYEKMQ (reference sequence). This CDR3 has 15 amino acids.

The chain combines TRBV18 with TRBJ2-7, with D maybe TRBD2 (6 bases). From germline, CDR1 is KGHSH and CDR2 LQKENI. Trimming shortened V by 5 bases and J by 3 bases, and 14 bases separated the two germline ends. The CDR3 sequence is 14 residues long. For the CDR3, the DNA is TGTGCCAGCTCAACCGGCGGGGCTAGCTACGAGCAGTACTTC. Translated, it gives CASSTGGASYEQYF.

This rearrangement joins TRBV6-5 to TRBJ1-5; 7 bases map to TRBD1. The CDR3 contains 14 residues. With V trimmed by 5 bases and J by 5 bases, 6 bases remained unmatched. The germline V gene has CDR1 MNHEY and CDR2 SVGAGI. The CDR3 sequence is CASSLQGRDQPQHF. The CDR3 bases are TGTGCCAGCAGTCTACAGGGGAGGGATCAGCCCCAGCATTTT.